This T cell receptor beta chain appears in the sequencing data of a study of blood T cell repertoires in COVID-19. The table came from immunoSEQ multiplex PCR; TCRdb's copy has only in-frame clones and leaves some out. Here the sample spans around 300,000 clones, 70% to 90% being singletons. The V gene lost 4 bases and the J gene lost 4 bases, with 16 bases spanning the gap. The CDR3 has 15 amino acids. Germline loops: CDR1 WNHNN, CDR2 SYGVQD (reference sequence). Sample: PBMCs or T cells enriched from blood (not recorded which). V and J are TRBV10-1 and TRBJ1-1; possible D gene TRBD1, 6 bases. The sequence was collected from a woman aged 40 to 50 who had recovered from COVID-19. CDR3 sequence (DNA): TGCGCCAGCAGTGGATCCGTAGGGGGTCCCACTGAAGCTTTCTTT. It specifies CASSGSVGGPTEAFF.